Presented here are 10 T cell receptor beta chains from one specimen sequenced in a study of blood T cell repertoires in COVID-19. Assay: immunoSEQ multiplex PCR; the TCRdb copy retains only in-frame clones and omits some. The sample records more than 60,000 clones, 65% to 85% being singletons. Sequenced: peripheral blood. These receptors all stem from a man aged 55 to 70 with active or convalescent COVID-19.

This clone was seen once. The genes are TRBV12-3 or TRBV12-4 and TRBJ2-1; TRBD2 might be the D (6 bases). The CDR3 has 13 residues. V was clipped by 1 base and J by 7 bases, with 8 bases between them. In nucleotides, the CDR3 is TGTGCCAGCAGTTTAGGGGGGGTTAATGAGCAGTTCTTC. It is translated as CASSLGGVNEQFF.

The chain employs TRBV6-2 or TRBV6-3 and TRBJ2-1; a possible D gene is TRBD1 (5 bases). This CDR3 spans 16 amino acids. Germline V gene lookup returns CDR1 MNHEY and CDR2 SVGEGT. Trimming removed 4 bases at V and 0 bases at J, with 13 bases between. The DNA for the CDR3 is TGTGCCAGCAGTTTCCGCAGGGTGAGCTCCTACAATGAGCAGTTCTTC. Its translation: CASSFRRVSSYNEQFF.

CDR3 sequence reads: CASSRAGTSGGYANTGELFF. The CDR3 nucleotides are TGTGCCAGCAGCCGCGCCGGGACTAGCGGGGGATACGCGAACACCGGGGAGCTGTTTTTT. V gene TRBV4-2 combines with J gene TRBJ2-2; TRBD2 matches 14 bases. The CDR3 runs to 20 residues. V trimming: 4 bases; J trimming: 0 bases; junction bases outside the gene matches: 10. Germline CDR1 reads LGHNA; CDR2 reads YNFKEQ.

V and J are TRBV11-3 and TRBJ2-1; a weak D match, TRBD2 (6 bases). V gave up 1 base and J gave up 0 bases, with 10 bases separating them. The germline gives CDR1 SGHNT, CDR2 YENEEA. This CDR3 contains 16 residues. For the CDR3, the DNA is TGTGCCAGCAGCTTAGGAGGGACTTTCTCCTACAATGAGCAGTTCTTC. Protein product: CASSLGGTFSYNEQFF.

This chain links TRBV7-9 with TRBJ1-1, with no clear D. Trimming removed 5 bases from V and 5 bases from J, with 12 bases in between. The CDR3 sequence is 13 residues long. Germline lookup yields CDR1 SEHNR and CDR2 FQNEAQ (reference sequence). CDR3: CASSPILRTEAFF. The CDR3 DNA sequence: TGTGCCAGCAGCCCCATTCTTCGGACTGAAGCTTTCTTT.

Comments on this clone: Other DNA sequences within the sample encode an identical CDR3. The rearrangement uses TRBV7-2 and TRBJ2-2; 8 nucleotides align to TRBD2. CDR1 and CDR2 (germline): SGHTA, FQGNSA. The trim removed 5 bases at V and 2 bases at J, leaving 7 bases unmatched. The CDR3 length is 16 residues. The CDR3 sequence is CASSRTSGGNTGELFF. CDR3 DNA: TGTGCCAGCAGCCGTACTAGCGGCGGCAACACCGGGGAGCTGTTTTTT.

V usage is TRBV12-3 or TRBV12-4 and J usage is TRBJ1-1; D call uncertain. V lost 5 bases and J 6 bases, leaving 13 bases between the germline ends. The CDR3 sequence is 13 residues long. The CDR3 DNA reads as TGTGCCAGCAGTCCCCCATGGGCCTCTGAAGCTTTCTTT. It codes for CASSPPWASEAFF.

This chain connects TRBV27 to TRBJ1-5; a possible D gene is TRBD1 (5 bases). Germline CDR1 is MNHEY and CDR2 is SMNVEV (reference sequence). V gave up 6 bases and J gave up 2 bases, with 11 bases separating them. The CDR3 length is 14 residues. This chain's CDR3 is CASRLGGGNQPQHF. The CDR3 region has the DNA TGTGCCAGCAGGCTTGGGGGGGGCAATCAGCCCCAGCATTTT.

This chain uses TRBV29-1 with TRBJ2-5, with 7 bases matching TRBD1. CDR1 is SQVTM, CDR2 ANQGSEA, per germline. The CDR3 contains 14 residues. J was trimmed by 5 bases and V by 7 bases; bases with no gene match: 13. The CDR3 reads CSATRVDRAETQYF. In DNA, the CDR3 is TGCAGCGCCACCCGAGTCGACAGGGCGGAGACCCAGTACTTC. The full variable domain, completed using reference TRBV29-1 and TRBJ2-5, is SAVISQKPSRDICQRGTSLTIQCQVDSQVTMMFWYRQQPGQSLTLIATANQGSEATYESGFVIDKFPISRPNLTFSTLTVSNMSPEDSSIYLCSATRVDRAETQYFGPGTRLLVL.

This chain joins TRBV9 and TRBJ2-3; D might be TRBD2 (6 bases). This CDR3 is built from 17 residues. Trimming took 0 bases from V and 0 from J, leaving 14 bases between them. From germline, CDR1 is SGDLS and CDR2 YYNGEE. In DNA, the CDR3 is TGTGCCAGCAGCGTAGGTAGTGCGGGGACCAGCACAGATACGCAGTATTTT. Its protein product is CASSVGSAGTSTDTQYF.